This TCR beta chain was sequenced for a study of T cells expressing NK-cell markers. Germline loops: CDR1 LGHDT, CDR2 YNNKEL (reference sequence). This CDR3 has 20 residues. TCRdb re-analyzed the 5' RACE reads; it lists each CDR3 protein once, without DNA. In all, the sample yields about 170,000 distinct CDR3 sequences. The clonotype was recovered from a man aged 18-75 years in good health. The chain combines TRBV3-1 with TRBJ2-1; TCRdb reports TRBD2, a call that lacks DNA to check it against. The sequenced material came from blood T cells: a sorted CD56 or NKG2C T cell subset, CD4+ or CD8+ T cells, or bulk PBMC T cells (not recorded which). CDR3: CASSQKSPQREVTNYNEQFF.